Below, 27 T cell receptor beta chains from the same sample are listed, as sequenced in a study of TIL therapy for anti-PD-1-resistant metastatic lung cancer. Sequencing used immunoSEQ v3. Repertoires were generated with immunoSEQ multiplex PCR, while TCRdb's copy carries only in-frame clones and drops some. The profile shows tens of thousands of clones, 80% to 90% of them singletons. The time point is: pre-treatment sample, taken before nivolumab and TIL therapy. The sequenced sample was blood, obtained at baseline. The receptors here all came from a person between 30 and 79 years old with non-small cell lung cancer.

This chain uses TRBV10-3 with TRBJ2-7; 10 positions agree with TRBD1. The CDR3 covers 15 residues. The ends lost 3 bases at V and 3 bases at J; junction bases unmatched: 5. Germline V gene data show CDR1 as ENHRY and CDR2 as SYGVKD. For the CDR3, the DNA is TGTGCCATCAGTGACCGACAGGGGGCGCACTACGAGCAGTACTTC. This translates into CAISDRQGAHYEQYF.

V is TRBV5-5 and J is TRBJ2-2; the D gene is possibly TRBD2 (5 bases). Trimming shortened V by 0 bases and J by 2 bases, and 8 bases separated the two germline ends. Per the germline V gene, CDR1 is SGHKS and CDR2 is YYEKEE (reference sequence). The CDR3 has 15 residues. The CDR3 DNA reads as TGTGCCAGCAGCTTGGCCCGGGGAAACACCGGGGAGCTGTTTTTT. Translated, it gives CASSLARGNTGELFF. The full variable domain, completed using reference TRBV5-5 and TRBJ2-2, is DAGVTQSPTHLIKTRGQQVTLRCSPISGHKSVSWYQQVLGQGPQFIFQYYEKEERGRGNFPDRFSARQFPNYSSELNVNALLLGDSALYLCASSLARGNTGELFFGEGSRLTVL.

This chain connects TRBV7-6 to TRBJ2-3; maybe TRBD1 (5 bases). Deletions cut 5 bases from V and 6 bases from J, with 18 bases between. The CDR3 contains 15 residues. The germline CDR1 and CDR2 sequences are SGHVS and FNYEAQ. As DNA, the CDR3 is TGTGCCAGCAGCCAGGGAACTTCCGTGCTCGATACGCAGTATTTT. This encodes CASSQGTSVLDTQYF.

This clone was seen only once. The chain has TRBV29-1 and TRBJ1-6; 9 nucleotides line up with TRBD1. With V trimmed by 4 bases and J by 10 bases, 8 bases remained unmatched. The CDR3 consists of 14 residues. Germline assignment: CDR1 SQVTM and CDR2 ANQGSEA. The CDR3 coding sequence is TGCAGCGTTGCGGAAGGGACAGGGTCCTCACCCCTCCACTTT. Translated: CSVAEGTGSSPLHF.

This clone appeared a few times. This chain uses TRBV7-9 with TRBJ2-5; D not resolved. V lost 1 base, J lost 4 bases, and 1 base lay in between. The CDR3 has 11 amino acids. CDR1 is SEHNR, CDR2 FQNEAQ, per germline (reference sequence). The CDR3 DNA reads as TGTGCCAGCAGCTTAGTAGAGACCCAGTACTTC. This translates into CASSLVETQYF. The full variable domain, completed using reference TRBV7-9 and TRBJ2-5, is DTGVSQNPRHKITKRGQNVTFRCDPISEHNRLYWYRQTLGQGPEFLTYFQNEAQLEKSRLLSDRFSAERPKGSFSTLEIQRTEQGDSAMYLCASSLVETQYFGPGTRLLVL.

This clone was detected only a few times. The chain combines TRBV7-9 with TRBJ1-6; D may be TRBD1 (6 bases). Germline V gives CDR1 SEHNR, CDR2 FQNEAQ (reference sequence). V was pared by 1 base and J by 8 bases, with 12 bases between. The CDR3 contains 15 residues. The CDR3 nucleotides are TGTGCCAGCAGCTTAGGACAGGCTGGGCATTCACCCCTCCACTTT. This translates into CASSLGQAGHSPLHF.

The V call is TRBV5-1, the J call TRBJ2-7; 7 nucleotides match TRBD2. With 4 bases clipped from V and 5 bases from J, the junction kept 3 bases outside the gene matches. Germline V gene lookup returns CDR1 SGHRS and CDR2 YFSETQ. The CDR3 totals 12 residues. CDR3 sequence: CASSRGDDEQYF. The CDR3 DNA sequence: TGCGCCAGCAGCCGGGGGGATGACGAGCAGTACTTC. The entire variable domain, with the rest obtained from reference TRBV5-1 and TRBJ2-7, is as follows: KAGVTQTPRYLIKTRGQQVTLSCSPISGHRSVSWYQQTPGQGLQFLFEYFSETQRNKGNFPGRFSGRQFSNSRSEMNVSTLELGDSALYLCASSRGDDEQYFGPGTRLTVT.

This clone occurred a few times. The chain combines TRBV7-9 with TRBJ2-7, with 8 bases lining up with TRBD2. CDR3 size: 14 residues. CDR1 is SEHNR, CDR2 FQNEAQ, per germline (reference sequence). Losses at the gene ends were 5 bases for V and 2 bases for J; bases not matched to a gene: 5. CDR3 in DNA: TGTGCCAGCAGCCTCTCGGGGGGGGCCTACGAGCAGTACTTC. Translation: CASSLSGGAYEQYF. Using reference TRBV7-9 and TRBJ2-7 for the parts outside the CDR3, the full variable domain is DTGVSQNPRHKITKRGQNVTFRCDPISEHNRLYWYRQTLGQGPEFLTYFQNEAQLEKSRLLSDRFSAERPKGSFSTLEIQRTEQGDSAMYLCASSLSGGAYEQYFGPGTRLTVT.

The chain carries TRBV2 and TRBJ1-1; D remains ambiguous. Trimming left V 7 bases short and J 2 bases short, with 11 bases between. The V gene's germline CDR1 is SNHLY and CDR2 FYNNEI. This CDR3 spans 13 amino acids. CDR3 loop: CASNLQFNTEAFF. DNA for the CDR3: TGTGCCAGCAACTTGCAGTTTAACACTGAAGCTTTCTTT.

The gene calls are TRBV28 and TRBJ1-1; no reliable D call. The CDR3 extends over 13 amino acids. Germline loops: CDR1 MDHEN, CDR2 SYDVKM. Trimming shortened V by 2 bases and J by 1 base, and 5 bases separated the two germline ends. The CDR3 region is CASSLLTNTEAFF. CDR3 coding DNA: TGTGCCAGCAGTTTACTGACGAACACTGAAGCTTTCTTT.

The genes are TRBV27 and TRBJ2-7, with TRBD2 as a possible D gene (6 bases). V shed 6 bases and J shed 4 bases, with 13 bases lying between them. CDR1 is MNHEY and CDR2 is SMNVEV in the germline V gene (reference sequence). This CDR3 has 13 residues. The CDR3 is CASSWGGEYEQYF. DNA of the CDR3: TGTGCCAGCAGCTGGGGCGGGGAGTACGAGCAGTACTTC.

The gene calls are TRBV5-1 and TRBJ1-2, with D perhaps matching TRBD1 (5 bases). V was clipped by 0 bases and J by 5 bases, with 11 bases between them. CDR1 and CDR2 (germline): SGHRS, YFSETQ. This CDR3 is 14 amino acids long. The CDR3 DNA is TGCGCCAGCAGCTTGGGCAGGGAAGGGTATGGCTACACCTTC. Residues: CASSLGREGYGYTF.

The J gene is TRBJ2-2, the V gene TRBV4-3; D remains ambiguous. V dropped 3 bases and J dropped 10 bases, with 18 bases sitting between them. The CDR3 sequence is 15 residues long. Germline-derived CDR1 and CDR2 are LGHNA and YSLEER. In nucleotides, the CDR3 is TGCGCCAGCAGCCATTTGGGTGCAGGCGAAGAGGAGCTGTTTTTT. Translation: CASSHLGAGEEELFF.

V gene TRBV6-5 combines with J gene TRBJ2-7; the match to TRBD2 covers 10 bases. Germline V gene data show CDR1 as MNHEY and CDR2 as SVGAGI. The length of the CDR3 is 15 residues. Germline trimming cut 0 bases from V and 3 bases from J; bases unmatched to any gene: 2. The CDR3 is CASSYSGLAVYEQYF. CDR3 nucleotides: TGTGCCAGCAGTTACTCAGGACTAGCGGTCTACGAGCAGTACTTC.

This clone came up once. The chain joins TRBV6-6 to TRBJ2-7; possible D gene TRBD2, 6 bases. Germline V gene lookup returns CDR1 MNHNY and CDR2 SVGAGI (reference sequence). This CDR3 has 16 amino acids. V lost 7 bases, J lost 0 bases, and 19 bases lay in between. CDR3 DNA sequence: TGTGCCAGCACCCCCTTGGGGGGTTTAACCTCCTACGAGCAGTACTTC. The encoded protein is CASTPLGGLTSYEQYF.

The rearrangement uses TRBV7-9 and TRBJ2-2; D remains ambiguous. The germline V and J ends were trimmed by 1 base and 15 bases, with 12 bases remaining between them. This CDR3 has 12 amino acids. The germline V gene encodes CDR1 SEHNR and CDR2 FQNEAQ (reference sequence). CDR3: CASSLGATDLFF. In DNA, the CDR3 is TGTGCCAGCAGCTTAGGTGCCACAGATTTGTTTTTT.

CDR3 sequence reads: CASRGGYGTEAFF. CDR3 nucleotides: TGTGCCAGCAGAGGGGGCTATGGCACTGAAGCTTTCTTT. The chain links TRBV2 to TRBJ1-1; TRBD1 matches 7 bases. The CDR3 has 13 amino acids. From germline, CDR1 is SNHLY and CDR2 FYNNEI. J gave up 4 bases and V 6 bases, and 5 bases lay outside the gene matches.

The chain combines TRBV5-1 with TRBJ1-2, with TRBD1 identical over 7 bases. Per the germline V gene, CDR1 is SGHRS and CDR2 is YFSETQ. After removal of 7 bases from V and 4 bases from J, the junction contained 7 bases not matched to a gene. This CDR3 spans 13 amino acids. The CDR3 protein is CASRQGESYGYTF. The CDR3 DNA sequence: TGCGCCAGCCGACAGGGAGAGAGCTATGGCTACACCTTC.

This chain uses TRBV18 with TRBJ2-2; no clear D gene. V shed 3 bases and J shed 3 bases, with 8 bases lying between them. Germline-derived CDR1 and CDR2 are KGHSH and LQKENI. The CDR3 is made up of 14 amino acids. CDR3 loop: CASSPARYTGELFF. The CDR3 nucleotides read TGTGCCAGCTCACCCGCCAGATACACCGGGGAGCTGTTTTTT.

The chain recombines TRBV29-1 with TRBJ2-7; 9 nucleotides match TRBD2. V was pared by 8 bases and J by 2 bases, with 10 bases of the junction left unmatched. This CDR3 has 14 residues. Germline V gene data show CDR1 as SQVTM and CDR2 as ANQGSEA. In DNA form, the CDR3 reads TGCAGCCGTAACCCGGCTAGCGGGACCTACGAGCAGTACTTC. Its translation is CSRNPASGTYEQYF.

The rearrangement uses TRBV2 and TRBJ1-1; 7 positions agree with TRBD1. The CDR3 length is 13 residues. The junction had 5 bases not matched to a gene; V was cut back by 3 bases and J by 7 bases. Germline values: CDR1 SNHLY, CDR2 FYNNEI. The CDR3 sequence is CASSDPGGGEAFF. The CDR3, as DNA: TGTGCCAGCAGTGACCCAGGGGGGGGTGAAGCTTTCTTT.

V and J are TRBV7-3 and TRBJ2-3; D may be TRBD1 (5 bases). The CDR3 covers 16 residues. The germline gives CDR1 SGHTA, CDR2 FQGTGA. Trimming left V 3 bases short and J 8 bases short, with 21 bases between. The CDR3 DNA reads TGTGCCAGCAGCTTTTCCTCAGGGAACGGTGTAGGTACGCAGTATTTT. Protein: CASSFSSGNGVGTQYF.

This clone was detected once. The rearrangement joins TRBV5-1 to TRBJ2-2, with 7 bases lining up with TRBD2. Germline V gene lookup returns CDR1 SGHRS and CDR2 YFSETQ. The CDR3 spans 15 residues. V lost 2 bases to trimming and J lost 0 bases; unmatched junction nucleotides: 1. The CDR3 sequence: CASSFGLANTGELFF. Written as DNA, the CDR3 is TGCGCCAGCAGCTTTGGACTAGCGAACACCGGGGAGCTGTTTTTT.

V and J are TRBV3-1 (or the pseudogene TRBV3-2) and TRBJ2-3; TRBD2 agrees at 9 bases. Germline values: CDR1 LGHDT, CDR2 YNNKEL (reference sequence). This CDR3 has 19 residues. After removal of 0 bases from V and 6 bases from J, the junction contained 16 bases not matched to a gene. As DNA, the CDR3 is TGTGCCAGCAGCCAAGACGGAAAAATAGCGGGAGACCCCGCGGATACGCAGTATTTT. This translates into CASSQDGKIAGDPADTQYF.

The chain combines TRBV5-1 with TRBJ2-4, with TRBD2 as a possible D gene (6 bases). Trimming removed 0 bases from V and 8 bases from J, with 9 bases in between. The germline CDR1 and CDR2 sequences are SGHRS and YFSETQ. CDR3 length: 13 residues. The CDR3 nucleotides are TGCGCCAGCAGCTTGGTTTCGGGGGACATTCAGTACTTC. Translating gives CASSLVSGDIQYF.

In its sample, this clone was seen once. This chain links TRBV6-2 or TRBV6-3 with TRBJ2-3, with no clear D. Germline V gene data show CDR1 as MNHEY and CDR2 as SVGEGT. V lost 2 bases and J lost 1, with 7 bases in between. The CDR3 spans 14 residues. The CDR3 loop is CASSYGLRTDTQYF. The CDR3 DNA is TGTGCCAGCAGTTACGGGCTTCGCACAGATACGCAGTATTTT.

This clone has only one observation. V and J are TRBV28 and TRBJ2-5; the D is unclear. Per the germline V gene, CDR1 is MDHEN and CDR2 is SYDVKM. Trimming left V 6 bases short and J 0 bases short, with 11 bases between. This CDR3 comprises 14 residues. CDR3 nucleotide sequence: TGTGCCAGCAGGCCGACGGTAAACCAAGAGACCCAGTACTTC. Its translation is CASRPTVNQETQYF.